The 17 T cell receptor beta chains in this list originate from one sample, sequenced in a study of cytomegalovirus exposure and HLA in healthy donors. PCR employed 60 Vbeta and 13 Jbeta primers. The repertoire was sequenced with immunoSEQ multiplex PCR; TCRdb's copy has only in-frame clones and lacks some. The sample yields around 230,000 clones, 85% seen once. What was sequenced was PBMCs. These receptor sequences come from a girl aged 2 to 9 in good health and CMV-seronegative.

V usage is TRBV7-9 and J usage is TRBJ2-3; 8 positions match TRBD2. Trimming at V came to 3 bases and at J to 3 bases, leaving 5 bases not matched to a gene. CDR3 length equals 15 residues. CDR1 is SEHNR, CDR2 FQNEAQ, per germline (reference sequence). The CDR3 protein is CASSFQRGWTDTQYF. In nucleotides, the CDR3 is TGTGCCAGCAGCTTCCAGCGGGGGTGGACAGATACGCAGTATTTT. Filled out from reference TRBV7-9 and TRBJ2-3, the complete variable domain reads DTGVSQNPRHKITKRGQNVTFRCDPISEHNRLYWYRQTLGQGPEFLTYFQNEAQLEKSRLLSDRFSAERPKGSFSTLEIQRTEQGDSAMYLCASSFQRGWTDTQYFGPGTRLTVL.

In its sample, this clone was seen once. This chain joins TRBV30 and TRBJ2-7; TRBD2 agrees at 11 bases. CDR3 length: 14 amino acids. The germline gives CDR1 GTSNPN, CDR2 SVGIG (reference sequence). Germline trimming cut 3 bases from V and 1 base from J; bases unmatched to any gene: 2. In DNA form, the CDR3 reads TGTGCCTGGAGGGGACTAGCGGAGTCCTACGAGCAGTACTTC. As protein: CAWRGLAESYEQYF.

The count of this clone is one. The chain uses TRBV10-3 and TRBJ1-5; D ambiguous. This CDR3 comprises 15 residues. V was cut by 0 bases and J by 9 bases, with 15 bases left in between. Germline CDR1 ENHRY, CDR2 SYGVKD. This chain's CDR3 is CAISESGKGVGPQHF. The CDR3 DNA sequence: TGTGCCATCAGTGAGTCGGGGAAGGGAGTGGGGCCCCAGCATTTT.

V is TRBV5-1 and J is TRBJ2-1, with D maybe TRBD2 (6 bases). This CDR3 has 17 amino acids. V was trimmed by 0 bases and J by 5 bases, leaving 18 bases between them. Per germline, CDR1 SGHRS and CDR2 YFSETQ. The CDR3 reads CASSLVFIVAANNEQFF. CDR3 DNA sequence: TGCGCCAGCAGCTTGGTATTCATTGTAGCGGCGAACAATGAGCAGTTCTTC.

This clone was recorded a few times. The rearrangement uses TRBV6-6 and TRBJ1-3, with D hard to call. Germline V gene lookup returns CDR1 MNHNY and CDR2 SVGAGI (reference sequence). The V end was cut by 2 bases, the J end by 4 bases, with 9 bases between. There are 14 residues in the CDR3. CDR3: CASSYTIGGNTIYF. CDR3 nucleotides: TGTGCCAGCAGTTACACTATTGGAGGAAACACCATATATTTT.

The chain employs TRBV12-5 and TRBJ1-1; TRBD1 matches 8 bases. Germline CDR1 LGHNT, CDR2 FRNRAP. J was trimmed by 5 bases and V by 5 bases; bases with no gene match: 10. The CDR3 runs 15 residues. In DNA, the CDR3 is TGTGCTAGTGGTCTAGCCAGGGGGCGCGAGACTGAAGCTTTCTTT. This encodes CASGLARGRETEAFF.

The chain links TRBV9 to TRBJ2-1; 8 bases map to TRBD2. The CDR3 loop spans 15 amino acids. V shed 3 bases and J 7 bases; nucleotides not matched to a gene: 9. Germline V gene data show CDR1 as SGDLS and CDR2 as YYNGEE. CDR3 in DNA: TGTGCCAGCAGCGCGACCCTAAGCGGGGGAAATGAGCAGTTCTTC. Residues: CASSATLSGGNEQFF. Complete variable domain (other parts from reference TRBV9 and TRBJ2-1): DSGVTQTPKHLITATGQRVTLRCSPRSGDLSVYWYQQSLDQGLQFLIQYYNGEERAKGNILERFSAQQFPDLHSELNLSSLELGDSALYFCASSATLSGGNEQFFGPGTRLTVL.

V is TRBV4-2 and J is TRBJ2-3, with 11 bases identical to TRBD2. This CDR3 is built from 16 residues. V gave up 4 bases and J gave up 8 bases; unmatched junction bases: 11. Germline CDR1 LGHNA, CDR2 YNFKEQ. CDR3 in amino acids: CASSRSGTSGVITQYF. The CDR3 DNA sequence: TGTGCCAGCAGCCGGTCCGGGACTAGCGGCGTGATTACGCAGTATTTT.

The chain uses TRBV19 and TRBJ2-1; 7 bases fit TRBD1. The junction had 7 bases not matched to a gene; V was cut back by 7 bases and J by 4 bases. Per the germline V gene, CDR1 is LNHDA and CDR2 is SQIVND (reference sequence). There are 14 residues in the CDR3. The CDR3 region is CASTPKTGYNEQFF. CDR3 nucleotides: TGTGCCAGTACCCCGAAGACAGGGTACAATGAGCAGTTCTTC.

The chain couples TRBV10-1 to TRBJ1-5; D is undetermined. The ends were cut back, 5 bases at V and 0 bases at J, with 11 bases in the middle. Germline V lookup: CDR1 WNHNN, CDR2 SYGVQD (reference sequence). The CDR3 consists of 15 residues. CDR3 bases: TGCGCCAGCAGTAACGGAGCTTATAGCAATCAGCCCCAGCATTTT. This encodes CASSNGAYSNQPQHF.

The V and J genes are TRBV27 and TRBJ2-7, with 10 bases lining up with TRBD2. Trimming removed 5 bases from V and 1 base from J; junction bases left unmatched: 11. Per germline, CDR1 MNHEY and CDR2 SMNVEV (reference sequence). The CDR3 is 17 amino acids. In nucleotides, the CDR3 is TGTGCCAGCAGTCCGTCCCGGAGCGGGAGGGCATCCTACGAGCAGTACTTC. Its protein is CASSPSRSGRASYEQYF.

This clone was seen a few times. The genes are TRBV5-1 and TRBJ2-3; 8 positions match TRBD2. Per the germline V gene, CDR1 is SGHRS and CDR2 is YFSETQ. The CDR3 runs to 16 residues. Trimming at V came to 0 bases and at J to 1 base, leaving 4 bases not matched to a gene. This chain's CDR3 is CASSLAATSGTDTQYF. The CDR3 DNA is TGCGCCAGCAGCTTGGCCGCGACTAGCGGCACAGATACGCAGTATTTT.

CDR3 DNA: TGCGCCAGCAGCCTTACCGGGACTAGCGACACAGATACGCAGTATTTT. This gives the protein CASSLTGTSDTDTQYF. The chain couples TRBV4-1 to TRBJ2-3; the match to TRBD2 covers 10 bases. The CDR3 is 16 amino acids. With V trimmed by 4 bases and J by 2 bases, 6 bases remained unmatched. Germline V gene lookup returns CDR1 MGHRA and CDR2 YSYEKL.

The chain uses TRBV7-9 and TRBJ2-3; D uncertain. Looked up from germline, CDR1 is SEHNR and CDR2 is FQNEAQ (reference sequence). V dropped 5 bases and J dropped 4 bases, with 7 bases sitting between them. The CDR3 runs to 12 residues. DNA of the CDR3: TGTGCCAGCAGCCTTGTCTCAGATACGCAGTATTTT. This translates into CASSLVSDTQYF.

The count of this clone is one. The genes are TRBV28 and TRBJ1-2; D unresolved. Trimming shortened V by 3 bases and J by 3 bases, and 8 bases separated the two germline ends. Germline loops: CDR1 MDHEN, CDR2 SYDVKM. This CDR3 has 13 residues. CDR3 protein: CASSLRHHYGYTF. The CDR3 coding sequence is TGTGCCAGCAGTTTGAGACACCACTATGGCTACACCTTC.

The CDR3 region is CASSLERDKSYEQYF. The CDR3 region has the DNA TGTGCCAGCAGCTTAGAGAGGGACAAGTCCTACGAGCAGTACTTC. The chain is built from TRBV7-2 and TRBJ2-7; possibly TRBD1 for D (6 bases). Looked up from germline, CDR1 is SGHTA and CDR2 is FQGNSA. The CDR3 length is 15 residues. V gave up 1 base and J gave up 1 base, with 11 bases separating them.

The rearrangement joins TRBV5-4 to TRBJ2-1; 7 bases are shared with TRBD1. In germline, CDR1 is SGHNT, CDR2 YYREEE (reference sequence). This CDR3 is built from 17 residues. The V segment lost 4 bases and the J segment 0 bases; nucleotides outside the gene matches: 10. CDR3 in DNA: TGTGCCAGCAGCAAAAAAAGGGGACAGACCTCCTACAATGAGCAGTTCTTC. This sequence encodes CASSKKRGQTSYNEQFF. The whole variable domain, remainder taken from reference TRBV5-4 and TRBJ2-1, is ETGVTQSPTHLIKTRGQQVTLRCSSQSGHNTVSWYQQALGQGPQFIFQYYREEENGRGNFPPRFSGLQFPNYSSELNVNALELDDSALYLCASSKKRGQTSYNEQFFGPGTRLTVL.